The 26 T cell receptor beta chains given below trace back to one sample, sequenced in a study of T cell responses to AZD1222 COVID-19 vaccine. Produced via immunoSEQ multiplex PCR; TCRdb's table is partial and in-frame only. The sample consists of about 90,000 clones, around 89% of them appearing once. The source was peripheral blood, collected 28 days after the second AZD1222 dose. The source of these receptors is an adult who received the AZD1222 COVID-19 vaccine.

The chain is built from TRBV6-6 and TRBJ1-4; no clear D. Germline CDR1 reads MNHNY; CDR2 reads SVGAGI (reference sequence). V was cut by 2 bases and J by 6 bases, with 13 bases left in between. The CDR3 is 15 residues long. In nucleotides, the CDR3 is TGTGCCAGCAGTTACAGGGAGGCCGGCGATGAAAAACTGTTTTTT. Encoded protein: CASSYREAGDEKLFF.

The J gene is TRBJ2-7, the V gene TRBV2, with TRBD1 matching over 8 bases. The CDR3 is 16 residues long. Trimming took 5 bases from V and 2 from J; bases not matched to a gene: 11. Per the germline V gene, CDR1 is SNHLY and CDR2 is FYNNEI. The CDR3 DNA reads TGTGCCAGCAGTTTACACTTTAGACAGGGGCCCTACGAGCAGTACTTC. Residues: CASSLHFRQGPYEQYF.

V usage is TRBV7-9 and J usage is TRBJ1-4; D is uncertain. CDR1 is SEHNR and CDR2 is FQNEAQ in the germline V gene (reference sequence). This CDR3 has 14 residues. Trimming removed 5 bases at V and 3 bases at J, with 10 bases between. The CDR3 sequence is CASSPRAANEKLFF. CDR3 bases: TGTGCCAGCAGCCCGAGGGCGGCTAATGAAAAACTGTTTTTT.

The chain recombines TRBV6-1 with TRBJ2-4; possible D gene TRBD2, 5 bases. This CDR3 comprises 14 residues. The germline V gene encodes CDR1 MNHNS and CDR2 SASEGT. Trimming took 0 bases from V and 7 from J, leaving 10 bases between them. The CDR3 DNA sequence: TGTGCCAGCAGTGAAGCACGTGACTATAACATTCAGTACTTC. This codes for CASSEARDYNIQYF.

V and J are TRBV5-1 and TRBJ2-1; 8 positions match TRBD2. The CDR3 length is 14 residues. Germline CDR1 is SGHRS and CDR2 is YFSETQ. Trimming removed 3 bases from V and 6 bases from J; junction bases left unmatched: 5. CDR3 protein: CASSSWTSINEQFF. CDR3 nucleotide sequence: TGCGCCAGCAGCTCTTGGACTAGCATCAATGAGCAGTTCTTC.

Here the CDR3 DNA reads TGTGCCACCAGTGCTGGGACCCGCAATCAGCCCCAGCATTTT. Amino acids: CATSAGTRNQPQHF. This sequence joins TRBV24-1 and TRBJ1-5; weak D call: TRBD1 (5 bases). V lost 5 bases and J 2 bases, leaving 9 bases between the germline ends. In germline, CDR1 is KGHDR, CDR2 SFDVKD. The CDR3 runs to 14 residues.

The V call is TRBV30, the J call TRBJ2-7, with 7 bases that match TRBD1. The trim removed 3 bases at V and 3 bases at J, leaving 8 bases unmatched. Germline CDR1 is GTSNPN and CDR2 is SVGIG (reference sequence). The CDR3 length is 14 residues. DNA of the CDR3: TGTGCCTGGAGACCGGGACAGAATAACTACGAGCAGTACTTC. Its protein is CAWRPGQNNYEQYF.

This clone was recorded only once. This chain joins TRBV2 and TRBJ1-3; D remains ambiguous. The ends were cut back, 5 bases at V and 0 bases at J, with 11 bases in the middle. Germline V CDR1 and CDR2: SNHLY, FYNNEI. CDR3 length: 15 residues. This chain's CDR3 is CASSFQLTSGNTIYF. For the CDR3, the DNA is TGTGCCAGCAGTTTTCAGTTGACCTCTGGAAACACCATATATTTT.

The chain is built from TRBV12-3 or TRBV12-4 and TRBJ1-4, with D possibly matching TRBD1 (5 bases). This CDR3 is built from 13 residues. The V gene lost 6 bases and the J gene lost 7 bases, with 12 bases spanning the gap. CDR3 region: CASRPGRSEKLFF. The DNA of the CDR3 is TGTGCCAGCAGGCCGGGGCGGTCTGAAAAACTGTTTTTT.

The rearrangement uses TRBV20-1 and TRBJ2-7; D unresolved. This CDR3 is 11 amino acids long. Trimming took 3 bases from V and 5 from J, leaving 8 bases between them. CDR1 and CDR2 from the germline V gene are DFQATT and SNEGSKA (reference sequence). The CDR3 spells CSARGSNEQYF. In nucleotides, the CDR3 is TGCAGTGCTAGGGGGTCCAACGAGCAGTACTTC.

This chain connects TRBV4-3 to TRBJ2-7, with 14 nucleotides matching TRBD2. The trim removed 0 bases at V and 3 bases at J, leaving 7 bases unmatched. Germline CDR1 is LGHNA and CDR2 is YSLEER. This CDR3 has 18 amino acids. The CDR3 DNA reads TGCGCCAGCAGCCAAGATGGGACTAGCGGGGGCGATCGCTACGAGCAGTACTTC. As protein: CASSQDGTSGGDRYEQYF.

The chain uses TRBV7-8 and TRBJ1-2, with 9 bases fitting TRBD1. Trimming took 3 bases from V and 12 from J; bases not matched to a gene: 8. Per germline, CDR1 SGHVS and CDR2 FQNEAQ. This CDR3 comprises 13 residues. The CDR3 DNA is TGTGCCAGCAGCTTGGGGACAGGGAGGTGGCACACCTTC. Translation: CASSLGTGRWHTF.

The chain carries TRBV2 and TRBJ2-1; possible D gene TRBD2, 6 bases. V gave up 8 bases and J gave up 5 bases, with 10 bases separating them. Germline assignment: CDR1 SNHLY and CDR2 FYNNEI. The CDR3 is 12 amino acids. CDR3 DNA: TGTGCCAGCGGGCGGGACGACAATGAGCAGTTCTTC. This codes for CASGRDDNEQFF.

This chain links TRBV6-4 with TRBJ2-1, with 7 bases identical to TRBD1. The CDR3 length is 14 residues. V lost 2 bases and J lost 9; bases outside the gene matches: 7. Per germline, CDR1 MRHNA and CDR2 SNTAGT. The CDR3 nucleotides read TGTGCCAGCAGTGACGTTATAGGGGGCGGTGAGCAGTTCTTC. It yields the protein CASSDVIGGGEQFF.

This chain joins TRBV29-1 and TRBJ2-2; 8 bases are shared with TRBD2. Per germline, CDR1 SQVTM and CDR2 ANQGSEA. CDR3 size: 14 residues. The V and J ends lost 4 bases and 4 bases, in that order; junction bases with no gene match: 5. DNA for the CDR3: TGCAGCGTTGTACTAGCGGTTACCACCGGGGAGCTGTTTTTT. Its protein product is CSVVLAVTTGELFF.

This clone was observed a single time. The chain carries TRBV4-1 and TRBJ2-5; 12 bases line up with TRBD2. The CDR3 length is 18 residues. J lost 6 bases, V lost 2 bases, and 13 bases had no gene match. The germline CDR1 and CDR2 sequences are MGHRA and YSYEKL. The CDR3 region is CASSQSGRGTSGLQTQYF. The CDR3 DNA reads as TGCGCCAGCAGCCAATCTGGCAGAGGGACTAGCGGGTTGCAGACCCAGTACTTC.

This chain links TRBV5-5 with TRBJ1-3; tentatively, D is TRBD1 (6 bases). V was clipped by 0 bases and J by 7 bases, with 11 bases between them. The CDR3 totals 14 residues. Germline V gene data show CDR1 as SGHKS and CDR2 as YYEKEE (reference sequence). The CDR3 nucleotides are TGTGCCAGCAGCTTGGAGGGACATGAGAACACCATATATTTT. As protein: CASSLEGHENTIYF.

V is TRBV19 and J is TRBJ1-1, with D perhaps matching TRBD1 (6 bases). The ends were cut back, 5 bases at V and 1 base at J, with 11 bases in the middle. This CDR3 region has 14 residues. Germline values: CDR1 LNHDA, CDR2 SQIVND (reference sequence). The CDR3 protein is CASSALDRNTEAFF. The CDR3 DNA reads as TGTGCCAGTAGTGCTTTGGACAGGAACACTGAAGCTTTCTTT.

This rearrangement joins TRBV10-3 to TRBJ2-3; 7 bases are shared with TRBD1. The CDR3 sequence is 13 residues long. The V gene's germline CDR1 is ENHRY and CDR2 SYGVKD. With V trimmed by 4 bases and J by 6 bases, 4 bases remained unmatched. Written as DNA, the CDR3 is TGTGCCATCAGTGCGTCACAGGGGGATACGCAGTATTTT. Protein product: CAISASQGDTQYF.

V gene TRBV19 combines with J gene TRBJ2-5, with a tentative D call TRBD1 (6 bases). With 6 bases removed from V and 1 base from J, the gap between germline ends came to 12 bases. Germline V gene sequence: CDR1 LNHDA, CDR2 SQIVND (reference sequence). This CDR3 has 14 amino acids. The CDR3 region is CASSPQGFQETQYF. The CDR3 region has the DNA TGTGCCAGTAGCCCGCAGGGGTTCCAAGAGACCCAGTACTTC.

The genes are TRBV6-4 and TRBJ2-1; D ambiguous. Trimming removed 0 bases at V and 7 bases at J, with 7 bases between. CDR3 length equals 13 residues. In germline, CDR1 is MRHNA, CDR2 SNTAGT. CDR3: CASSDSGANEQFF. In DNA, the CDR3 is TGTGCCAGCAGTGACTCGGGTGCGAATGAGCAGTTCTTC.

Many counts were recorded for this clone. The chain couples TRBV3-1 (or the pseudogene TRBV3-2) to TRBJ2-3, with D possibly being TRBD1 (6 bases). The CDR3 has 14 amino acids. The germline V gene has CDR1 LGHDT and CDR2 YNNKEL (reference sequence). V lost 0 bases to trimming and J lost 5 bases, with 9 bases between them. The CDR3 DNA is TGTGCCAGCAGCCAAGAAACAGGGATAGATACGCAGTATTTT. Its translation: CASSQETGIDTQYF.

This clone was found a few times. The V and J genes are TRBV6-5 and TRBJ1-5; 7 positions match TRBD1. Per germline, CDR1 MNHEY and CDR2 SVGAGI. Trimming cost V 9 bases and J 3 bases; bases outside gene matches: 5. The CDR3 length is 13 residues. The CDR3: CASTGEANQPQHF. As DNA, the CDR3 is TGTGCCAGTACAGGGGAGGCCAATCAGCCCCAGCATTTT.

The V gene is TRBV7-2, the J gene TRBJ1-2; TRBD1 aligns across 8 bases. The CDR3 sequence is 13 residues long. J was trimmed by 8 bases and V by 5 bases; bases with no gene match: 7. Germline V CDR1 and CDR2: SGHTA, FQGNSA. DNA for the CDR3: TGTGCCAGCAGCCCTCAGACAGGGGACGGCTACACCTTC. Amino acids: CASSPQTGDGYTF.

The chain couples TRBV28 to TRBJ2-2; 8 bases fit TRBD2. Trimming at V came to 7 bases and at J to 7 bases, leaving 11 bases not matched to a gene. The CDR3 totals 15 residues. CDR1 MDHEN and CDR2 SYDVKM come from the germline V gene. CDR3 residues: CASILASGHIGELFF. The CDR3 DNA is TGTGCCAGCATTCTGGCTAGCGGGCACATCGGGGAGCTGTTTTTT.

This clone has a single count. The chain is built from TRBV21-1 and TRBJ1-2; the table's D call TRBD1 went unverified against the DNA. TRBV21-1 has pseudogene status. CDR3 size: 17 residues. The CDR3 protein is CASSKERRQPTNYGYTF. DNA of the CDR3: TGTGCCAGCAGCAAAGAAAGAAGACAGCCTACTAACTATGGCTACACCTTC.